Listed here are 14 T cell receptor beta chains from one sample, sequenced in a study of T cell responses to AZD1222 COVID-19 vaccine. Sequenced by immunoSEQ multiplex PCR; TCRdb stores in-frame clones only, minus some. The sample has 140,000 to 150,000 clones; about 92% are singletons. This sample comprised peripheral blood, obtained 28 days after the second AZD1222 dose. The receptor source for this set is an adult who received the AZD1222 COVID-19 vaccine.

The chain is built from TRBV7-2 and TRBJ2-1; D unclear. Germline-derived CDR1 and CDR2 are SGHTA and FQGNSA. The CDR3 has 16 amino acids. The V gene lost 4 bases and the J gene lost 6 bases, with 19 bases spanning the gap. As DNA, the CDR3 is TGTGCCAGCAGCTCTGGCTTGTGGCTCGAGAGCAATGAGCAGTTCTTC. Encoded protein: CASSSGLWLESNEQFF.

The rearrangement links TRBV29-1 to TRBJ2-1; 10 nucleotides agree with TRBD2. CDR1 and CDR2 from the germline V gene are SQVTM and ANQGSEA. V was pared by 7 bases and J by 6 bases, with 9 bases of the junction left unmatched. CDR3 length: 14 amino acids. CDR3 DNA sequence: TGCAGCGCGACGGCTAGCGGGAGACTCAATGAGCAGTTCTTC. Its translation: CSATASGRLNEQFF.

This sequence joins TRBV21-1 and TRBJ2-7; TRBD1 is the table's D call, not checked against the DNA. TRBV21-1 is a recognized pseudogene. There are 12 residues in the CDR3. The CDR3 DNA reads as TGTGCCAGCAGCACAACAAGTTACGAGCAGTACTTC. Translated: CASSTTSYEQYF.

The chain combines TRBV5-1 with TRBJ2-1, with D uncertain. Trimming removed 1 base at V and 6 bases at J, with 11 bases between. Germline CDR1 is SGHRS and CDR2 is YFSETQ. CDR3 length equals 14 residues. CDR3 amino acids: CASSLLPDSNEQFF. The CDR3, as DNA: TGCGCCAGCAGCTTGCTTCCTGATTCCAATGAGCAGTTCTTC.

This clone was picked up a small number of times. The chain employs TRBV30 and TRBJ2-7; D unresolved. The CDR3 loop spans 14 amino acids. V was trimmed by 1 base and J by 3 bases, leaving 13 bases between them. CDR1 is GTSNPN, CDR2 SVGIG, per germline (reference sequence). CDR3 amino acids: CAWSAPTAVYEQYF. CDR3 bases: TGTGCCTGGAGTGCTCCTACAGCAGTCTACGAGCAGTACTTC.

This clone appeared once. The V call is TRBV9, the J call TRBJ2-2, with 7 bases fitting TRBD2. This CDR3 region has 13 residues. Germline values: CDR1 SGDLS, CDR2 YYNGEE. V trimming: 7 bases; J trimming: 3 bases; junction bases outside the gene matches: 3. Here the CDR3 DNA reads TGTGCCAGCGTCCGGGGGGACACCGGGGAGCTGTTTTTT. This codes for CASVRGDTGELFF.

J is TRBJ1-1 and V is TRBV15; unclear D gene. The CDR3 is 13 residues long. Germline CDR1 LNHNV, CDR2 YYDKDF (reference sequence). V was pared by 0 bases and J by 0 bases, with 2 bases between. CDR3 protein: CATSRDVNTEAFF. In DNA, the CDR3 is TGTGCCACCAGCAGAGACGTGAACACTGAAGCTTTCTTT. The full variable domain, in which reference TRBV15 and TRBJ1-1 provide the parts outside the CDR3, is DAMVIQNPRYQVTQFGKPVTLSCSQTLNHNVMYWYQQKSSQAPKLLFHYYDKDFNNEADTPDNFQSRRPNTSFCFLDIRSPGLGDTAMYLCATSRDVNTEAFFGQGTRLTVV.

The J gene is TRBJ1-3, the V gene TRBV28; D might be TRBD1 (6 bases). The CDR3 is made up of 15 amino acids. V gave up 2 bases and J gave up 0 bases, with 8 bases separating them. CDR1 and CDR2 (germline): MDHEN, SYDVKM. CDR3 sequence reads: CASSLPQGSGNTIYF. The CDR3, as DNA: TGTGCCAGCAGTTTACCACAGGGCTCTGGAAACACCATATATTTT.

The chain employs TRBV9 and TRBJ2-3; D may be TRBD2 (7 bases). CDR3 length: 16 amino acids. The V end lost 3 bases, the J end lost 2 bases, and 16 bases lay between the germline ends. Germline CDR1 and CDR2: SGDLS and YYNGEE. CDR3 loop: CASSGGAGAVTDTQYF. As DNA, the CDR3 is TGTGCCAGCAGCGGCGGTGCGGGGGCCGTCACAGATACGCAGTATTTT.

This chain connects TRBV3-1 (or the pseudogene TRBV3-2) to TRBJ2-3; TRBD2 matches at 8 bases. Trimming at V came to 0 bases and at J to 7 bases, leaving 12 bases not matched to a gene. From germline, CDR1 is LGHDT and CDR2 YNNKEL (reference sequence). This CDR3 spans 17 amino acids. The CDR3 region has the DNA TGTGCCAGCAGCCAAGATCCGGGGGGGAGCCCAGGGAATACGCAGTATTTT. The encoded protein is CASSQDPGGSPGNTQYF.

CDR3 sequence: CASSTQGSNQPQHF. CDR3 bases: TGTGCCAGTAGTACACAGGGTAGCAATCAGCCCCAGCATTTT. The V gene is TRBV19, the J gene TRBJ1-5; a possible D gene is TRBD1 (6 bases). The CDR3 consists of 14 residues. V lost 4 bases, J lost 0 bases, and 7 bases lay in between. The germline V gene has CDR1 LNHDA and CDR2 SQIVND (reference sequence).

This chain links TRBV12-5 with TRBJ2-2; D gene unclear. Germline V CDR1 and CDR2: LGHNT, FRNRAP. The CDR3 is 12 amino acids. V dropped 6 bases and J dropped 2 bases, with 4 bases sitting between them. The DNA for the CDR3 is TGTGCTAGTGGCCATAACACCGGGGAGCTGTTTTTT. Its translation: CASGHNTGELFF.

V is TRBV6-5 and J is TRBJ2-7; 14 bases fit TRBD2. The length of the CDR3 is 15 residues. Germline assignment: CDR1 MNHEY and CDR2 SVGAGI. With V trimmed by 10 bases and J by 4 bases, 9 bases remained unmatched. Here the CDR3 DNA reads TGTGCCACCAGCGGGGGACTAGCGGGAGTGTACGAGCAGTACTTC. Residues: CATSGGLAGVYEQYF.

This sequence joins TRBV6-6 and TRBJ2-1; no firm D call. The germline V and J ends were trimmed by 3 bases and 0 bases, with 9 bases remaining between them. The CDR3 covers 15 residues. Germline V gene lookup returns CDR1 MNHNY and CDR2 SVGAGI (reference sequence). DNA of the CDR3: TGTGCCAGCAGTTATCATTTGAGCTCCTACAATGAGCAGTTCTTC. Encoded protein: CASSYHLSSYNEQFF.